This T cell receptor beta chain is from a study of CD8+CD57+ T cells in acquired aplastic anemia. On the study more broadly: The sorted CD4+ and CD8+ cells yielded an average around 3.2 ug of DNA.

Genomic DNA, the template, was used for profiling of the TCR beta VDJ and CDR3. From the reads, TCRdb called clonotypes with MiXCR, one entry per CDR3 protein. The sample has 100,000 to 150,000 distinct CDR3 sequences; 30% to 45% are singletons. The table lists this clonotype with many counts. The antigen is unknown. In patients chosen for sequencing, flow cytometry had shown CD8+CD57+ cell expansion. All patients had severe acquired aplastic anemia. CDR3 length: 15 residues. Trimming took 3 bases from V and 2 from J; bases not matched to a gene: 7. Germline V gene sequence: CDR1 SQVTM, CDR2 ANQGSEA. Study-wide results and caveats: No significant difference in CD8+ Simpson's diversity was found between patients and controls. Researchers report that about 28 CD8+ CDR3 sequences appeared in both patients and controls.

This receptor was taken from a human donor with aplastic anemia. The sequenced material came from sorted CD4+, CD8+, or CD8+CD57+ T cells (not recorded which) from PBMCs. This chain links TRBV29-1 with TRBJ2-5; 9 nucleotides agree with TRBD1. This CDR3 is CSVETDRGVQETQYF. For the CDR3, the DNA is TGCAGCGTTGAGACGGACAGGGGAGTTCAAGAGACCCAGTACTTC.